One and the same sample provided the 9 T cell receptor beta chains below, sequenced in a study of Ad26.COV2.S vaccination and SARS-CoV-2 variants. As to treatment: around 19 received Ad26.COV2.S at low or high dose, single or two shots; 5 received placebo; per-sample allocation not given. Sampling was done on day 63 after the first vaccine or placebo injection. Using immunoSEQ multiplex PCR, the repertoire was profiled, and TCRdb retains in-frame clones only, with some absent. In the table there are some 300,000 clones, about 82% of which are singletons. The sequencing used peripheral blood, collected in a trial of Ad26.COV2.S vaccine versus placebo. These receptors all come from a person between 18 and 65 years old who received the Ad26.COV2.S COVID-19 vaccine or a placebo.

The genes are TRBV4-2 and TRBJ2-1, with no clear D. In germline, CDR1 is LGHNA, CDR2 YNFKEQ. The V gene lost 1 base and the J gene lost 7 bases, with 17 bases spanning the gap. This CDR3 has 16 amino acids. CDR3 DNA sequence: TGTGCCAGCAGCCAAGGTCGGAAGTCGATCGGTAATGAGCAGTTCTTC. The encoded protein is CASSQGRKSIGNEQFF.

This clone was observed once. V usage is TRBV10-3 and J usage is TRBJ1-6; 8 bases are a match to TRBD1. The CDR3 spans 15 residues. Germline V gene sequence: CDR1 ENHRY, CDR2 SYGVKD. With V trimmed by 2 bases and J by 6 bases, 3 bases remained unmatched. The CDR3: CAISEDRGGNSPLHF. CDR3 nucleotide sequence: TGTGCCATCAGTGAGGACAGGGGAGGTAATTCACCCCTCCACTTT.

The chain combines TRBV29-1 with TRBJ2-3; D possibly uses TRBD1 or TRBD2 (5 bases each). Germline-derived CDR1 and CDR2 are SQVTM and ANQGSEA. Trimming removed 4 bases at V and 0 bases at J, with 17 bases between. The CDR3 contains 16 residues. CDR3 coding DNA: TGCAGCGTTGGGGGGTCTCCTCCAGTCAGCACAGATACGCAGTATTTT. This encodes CSVGGSPPVSTDTQYF.

This chain's CDR3 is CAWSVLGGEPDNSPLHF. As DNA, the CDR3 is TGTGCCTGGAGTGTACTAGGGGGAGAACCCGATAATTCACCCCTCCACTTT. The chain joins TRBV30 to TRBJ1-6; weak D call: TRBD1 (6 bases). Trimming removed 0 bases from V and 5 bases from J, with 17 bases in between. CDR3 length: 17 residues. Germline V gene sequence: CDR1 GTSNPN, CDR2 SVGIG (reference sequence).

A few counts support this clone. The chain carries TRBV2 and TRBJ2-7; possibly TRBD1 or TRBD2 for D (6 bases each). The CDR3 length is 15 residues. V dropped 5 bases and J dropped 7 bases, with 21 bases sitting between them. Germline CDR1 reads SNHLY; CDR2 reads FYNNEI. The CDR3 region is CASSFDRTGDWEQYF. The CDR3 DNA is TGTGCCAGCAGTTTCGACAGGACGGGGGACTGGGAGCAGTACTTC.

J is TRBJ2-1 and V is TRBV4-3; the D gene is possibly TRBD1 (6 bases). Germline V gene sequence: CDR1 LGHNA, CDR2 YSLEER. V was clipped by 4 bases and J by 9 bases, with 16 bases between them. The CDR3 length is 14 residues. The CDR3 reads CASSRQVHGGEQFF. The CDR3 DNA reads TGCGCCAGCAGCCGACAGGTCCATGGTGGTGAGCAGTTCTTC.

This clone was recorded a few times. The chain couples TRBV6-4 to TRBJ2-7; TRBD1 agrees at 8 bases. Germline CDR1 MRHNA, CDR2 SNTAGT. CDR3 size: 18 residues. Trimming removed 8 bases from V and 3 bases from J; junction bases left unmatched: 21. The CDR3, as DNA: TGTGCCAGCCCTGCTGCGTGGGCAGGGGGCGTCCCCTACTACGAGCAGTACTTC. Its translation is CASPAAWAGGVPYYEQYF.

CDR3 coding DNA: TGTGCCAGCAGTCCCCCCCAGGGCACTGAAGCTTTCTTT. It specifies CASSPPQGTEAFF. The chain links TRBV6-5 to TRBJ1-1; tentative D call: TRBD1 (5 bases). The CDR3 is 13 residues long. CDR1 and CDR2 from the germline V gene are MNHEY and SVGAGI. The V and J ends lost 5 bases and 4 bases respectively, with 11 bases between them.

The J gene is TRBJ2-7, the V gene TRBV5-1; 9 positions agree with TRBD1. The germline V gene encodes CDR1 SGHRS and CDR2 YFSETQ. The J segment lost 4 bases and the V segment lost 5 bases, leaving 4 bases of the junction unmatched. The CDR3 contains 13 residues. The DNA for the CDR3 is TGCGCCAGCAGGCCGGGACAGGGTTACGAGCAGTACTTC. Translated: CASRPGQGYEQYF.